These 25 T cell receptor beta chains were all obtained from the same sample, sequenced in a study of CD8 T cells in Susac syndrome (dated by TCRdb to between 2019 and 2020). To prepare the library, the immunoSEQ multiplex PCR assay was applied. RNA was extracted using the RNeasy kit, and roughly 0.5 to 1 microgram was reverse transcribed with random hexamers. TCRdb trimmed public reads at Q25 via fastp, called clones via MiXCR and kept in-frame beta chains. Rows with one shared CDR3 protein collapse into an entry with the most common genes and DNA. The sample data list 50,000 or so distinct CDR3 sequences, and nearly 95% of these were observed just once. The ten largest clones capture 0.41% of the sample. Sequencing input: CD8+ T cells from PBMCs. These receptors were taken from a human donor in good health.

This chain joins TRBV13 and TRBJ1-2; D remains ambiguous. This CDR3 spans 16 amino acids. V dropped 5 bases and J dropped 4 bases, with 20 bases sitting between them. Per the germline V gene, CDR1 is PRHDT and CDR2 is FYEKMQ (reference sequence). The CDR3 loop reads CASSPGGSGRPYGYTF. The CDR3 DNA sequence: TGTGCCAGCAGCCCGGGAGGGTCGGGAAGACCCTATGGCTACACCTTC.

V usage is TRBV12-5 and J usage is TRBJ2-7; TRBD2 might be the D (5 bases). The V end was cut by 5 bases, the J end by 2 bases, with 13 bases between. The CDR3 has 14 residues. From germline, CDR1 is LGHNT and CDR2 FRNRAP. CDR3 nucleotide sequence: TGTGCTAGTGGTCAGGTAGGAGCGGCCTACGAGCAGTACTTC. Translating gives CASGQVGAAYEQYF.

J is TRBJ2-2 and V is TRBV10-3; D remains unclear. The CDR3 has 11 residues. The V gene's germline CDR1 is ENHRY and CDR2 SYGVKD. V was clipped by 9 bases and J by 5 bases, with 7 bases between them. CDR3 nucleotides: TGTGCCATGCCCCGGACCGGGGAGCTGTTTTTT. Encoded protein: CAMPRTGELFF.

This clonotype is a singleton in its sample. The CDR3: CASSPPGINTGELFF. The CDR3 DNA follows: TGTGCCAGCAGCCCCCCAGGGATCAACACCGGGGAGCTGTTTTTT. V gene TRBV7-9 combines with J gene TRBJ2-2; perhaps TRBD1 as D (5 bases). Germline V lookup: CDR1 SEHNR, CDR2 FQNEAQ (reference sequence). Trimming removed 5 bases from V and 2 bases from J, with 12 bases in between. The CDR3 length is 15 residues.

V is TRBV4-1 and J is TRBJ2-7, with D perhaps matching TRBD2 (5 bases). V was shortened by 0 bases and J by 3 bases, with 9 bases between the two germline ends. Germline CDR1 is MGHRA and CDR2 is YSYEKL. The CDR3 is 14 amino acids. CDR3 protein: CASSQDRGVYEQYF. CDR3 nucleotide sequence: TGCGCCAGCAGCCAAGATCGGGGAGTCTACGAGCAGTACTTC.

The CDR3, as DNA: TGTGCCAGCAGCTTAAGGACAGGGATTTTTAGCTACGAGCAGTACTTC. Residues: CASSLRTGIFSYEQYF. This chain joins TRBV13 and TRBJ2-7, with 8 positions matching TRBD1. CDR3 length: 16 amino acids. Germline CDR1 is PRHDT and CDR2 is FYEKMQ (reference sequence). Trimming removed 2 bases from V and 3 bases from J; junction bases left unmatched: 9.

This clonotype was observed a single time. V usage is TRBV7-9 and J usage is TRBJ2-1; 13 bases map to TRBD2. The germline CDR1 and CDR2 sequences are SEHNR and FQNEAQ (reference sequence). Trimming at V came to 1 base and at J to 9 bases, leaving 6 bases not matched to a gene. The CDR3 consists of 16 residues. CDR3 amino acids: CASSLEGLAGRGEQFF. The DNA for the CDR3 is TGTGCCAGCAGCTTAGAGGGACTAGCGGGACGAGGTGAGCAGTTCTTC.

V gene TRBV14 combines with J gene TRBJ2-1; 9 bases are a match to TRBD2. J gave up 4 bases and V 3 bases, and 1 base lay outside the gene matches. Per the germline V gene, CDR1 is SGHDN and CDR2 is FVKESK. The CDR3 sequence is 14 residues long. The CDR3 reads CASSHSGSYNEQFF. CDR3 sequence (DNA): TGTGCCAGCAGCCATAGCGGGAGTTACAATGAGCAGTTCTTC.

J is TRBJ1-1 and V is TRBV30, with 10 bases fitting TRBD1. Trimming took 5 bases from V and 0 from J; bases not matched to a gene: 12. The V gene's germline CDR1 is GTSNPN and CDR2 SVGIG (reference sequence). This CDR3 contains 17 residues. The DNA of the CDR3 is TGTGCCTGGGTAGCCGGGACAGGGGTTTTTATGAACACTGAAGCTTTCTTT. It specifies CAWVAGTGVFMNTEAFF.

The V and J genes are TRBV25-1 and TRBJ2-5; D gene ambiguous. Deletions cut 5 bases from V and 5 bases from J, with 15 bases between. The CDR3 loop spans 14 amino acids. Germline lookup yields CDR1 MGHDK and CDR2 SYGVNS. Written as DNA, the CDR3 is TGTGCCAGCAGTCCCTGGGATAGGGCGGAGACCCAGTACTTC. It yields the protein CASSPWDRAETQYF.

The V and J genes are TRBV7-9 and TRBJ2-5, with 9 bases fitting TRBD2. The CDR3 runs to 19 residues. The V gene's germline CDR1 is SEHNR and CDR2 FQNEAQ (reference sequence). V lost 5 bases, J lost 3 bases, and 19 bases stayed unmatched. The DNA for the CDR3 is TGTGCCAGCAGCCCACCGGGGGAAGCGGGAGGCCGGGGGGAAGAGACCCAGTACTTC. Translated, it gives CASSPPGEAGGRGEETQYF.

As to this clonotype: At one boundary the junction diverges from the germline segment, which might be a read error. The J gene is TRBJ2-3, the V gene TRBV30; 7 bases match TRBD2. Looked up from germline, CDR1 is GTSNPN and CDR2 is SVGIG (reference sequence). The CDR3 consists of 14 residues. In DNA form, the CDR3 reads TGTGCCGGGAGGGGCCGGGGCCGCACAGATACGCAGTATTTT. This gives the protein CAGRGRGRTDTQYF.

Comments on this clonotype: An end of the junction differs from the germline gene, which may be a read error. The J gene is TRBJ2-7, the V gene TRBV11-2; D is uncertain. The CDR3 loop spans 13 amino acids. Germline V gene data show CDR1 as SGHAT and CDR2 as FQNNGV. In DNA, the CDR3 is TGTGCCAGCGAAATATTGGTCTCCAACGAGCAGTACTTC. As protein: CASEILVSNEQYF.

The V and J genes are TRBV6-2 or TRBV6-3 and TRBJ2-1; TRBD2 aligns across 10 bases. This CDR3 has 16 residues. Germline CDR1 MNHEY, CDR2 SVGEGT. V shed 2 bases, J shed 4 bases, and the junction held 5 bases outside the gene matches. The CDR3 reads CASSYGTSGTYNEQFF. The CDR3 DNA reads TGTGCCAGCAGTTACGGTACTAGCGGGACATACAATGAGCAGTTCTTC.

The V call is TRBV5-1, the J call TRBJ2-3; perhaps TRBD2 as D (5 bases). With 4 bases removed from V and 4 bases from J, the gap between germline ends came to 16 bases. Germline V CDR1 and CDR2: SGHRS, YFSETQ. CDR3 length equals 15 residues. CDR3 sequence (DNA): TGCGCCAGCAGCCCCTGGGGAGAGGAAGCAGATACGCAGTATTTT. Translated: CASSPWGEEADTQYF.

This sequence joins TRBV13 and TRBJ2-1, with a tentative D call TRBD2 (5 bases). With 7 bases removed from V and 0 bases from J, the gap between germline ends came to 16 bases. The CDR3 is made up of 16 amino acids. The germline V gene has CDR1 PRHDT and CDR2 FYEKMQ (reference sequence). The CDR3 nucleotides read TGTGCCAGCACCCCCCAGCGGCCGAGCTCCTACAATGAGCAGTTCTTC. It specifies CASTPQRPSSYNEQFF. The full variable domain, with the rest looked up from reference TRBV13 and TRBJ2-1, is AAGVIQSPRHLIKEKRETATLKCYPIPRHDTVYWYQQGPGQDPQFLISFYEKMQSDKGSIPDRFSAQQFSDYHSELNMSSLELGDSALYFCASTPQRPSSYNEQFFGPGTRLTVL.

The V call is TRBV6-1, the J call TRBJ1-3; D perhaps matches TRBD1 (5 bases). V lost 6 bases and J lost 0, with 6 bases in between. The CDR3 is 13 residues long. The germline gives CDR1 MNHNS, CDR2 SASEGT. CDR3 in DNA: TGTGCCAGCAGCGGGGGCTCTGGAAACACCATATATTTT. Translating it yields CASSGGSGNTIYF.

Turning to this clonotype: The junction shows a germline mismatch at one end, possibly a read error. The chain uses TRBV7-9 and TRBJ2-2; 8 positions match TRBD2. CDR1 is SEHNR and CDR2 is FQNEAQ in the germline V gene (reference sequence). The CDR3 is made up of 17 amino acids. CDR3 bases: TGTGCCAGCAGCAGTCCCGGGACTAGTCCAGTTCCCGGGGGGCTGTTTTTT. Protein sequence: CASSSPGTSPVPGGLFF.

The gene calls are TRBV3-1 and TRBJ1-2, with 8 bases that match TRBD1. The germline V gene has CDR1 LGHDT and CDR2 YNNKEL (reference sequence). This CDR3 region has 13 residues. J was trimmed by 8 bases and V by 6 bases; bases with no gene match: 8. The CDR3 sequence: CASSPEDRDGYTF. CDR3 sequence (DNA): TGTGCCAGCAGTCCCGAGGACAGGGACGGCTACACCTTC.

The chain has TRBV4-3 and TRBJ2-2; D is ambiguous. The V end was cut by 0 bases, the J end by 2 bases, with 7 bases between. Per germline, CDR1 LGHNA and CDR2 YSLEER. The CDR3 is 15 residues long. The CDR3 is CASSQEFYNTGELFF. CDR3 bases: TGCGCCAGCAGCCAAGAGTTCTATAACACCGGGGAGCTGTTTTTT.

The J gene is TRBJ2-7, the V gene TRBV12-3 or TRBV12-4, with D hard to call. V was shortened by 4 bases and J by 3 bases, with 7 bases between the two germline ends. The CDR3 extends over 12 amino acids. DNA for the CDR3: TGTGCCAGCAGTTCTTCTGTCTACGAGCAGTACTTC. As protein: CASSSSVYEQYF.

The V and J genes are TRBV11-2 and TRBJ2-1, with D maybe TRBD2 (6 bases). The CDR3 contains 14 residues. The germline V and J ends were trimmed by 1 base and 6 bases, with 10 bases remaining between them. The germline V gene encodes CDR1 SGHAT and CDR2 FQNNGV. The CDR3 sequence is CASSLAGAGNEQFF. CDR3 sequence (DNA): TGTGCCAGCAGCTTAGCGGGAGCCGGCAATGAGCAGTTCTTC.

Here the CDR3 DNA reads TGTGCCAGCAGTTCCAGGGGATCCTACGAGCAGTACTTC. Encoded protein: CASSSRGSYEQYF. The chain is built from TRBV27 and TRBJ2-7; D is perhaps TRBD1 (6 bases). Trimming removed 4 bases from V and 1 base from J, with 8 bases in between. Germline CDR1 is MNHEY and CDR2 is SMNVEV (reference sequence). The CDR3 has 13 residues.

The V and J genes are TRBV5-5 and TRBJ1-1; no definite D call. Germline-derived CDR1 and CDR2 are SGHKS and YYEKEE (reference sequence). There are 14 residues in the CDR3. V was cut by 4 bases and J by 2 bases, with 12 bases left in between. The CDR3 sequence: CASSQLRSNTEAFF. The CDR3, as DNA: TGTGCCAGCAGCCAGTTGAGGAGTAACACTGAAGCTTTCTTT.

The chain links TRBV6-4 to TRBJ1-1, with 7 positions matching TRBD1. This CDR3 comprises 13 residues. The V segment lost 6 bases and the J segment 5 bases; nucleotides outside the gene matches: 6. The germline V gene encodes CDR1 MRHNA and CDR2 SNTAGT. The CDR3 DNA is TGTGCCAGCAGGGGGACAGTCTGGACTGAAGCTTTCTTT. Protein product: CASRGTVWTEAFF.